This T cell receptor (beta chain) was captured in a study of blood T cell repertoires in COVID-19. Source study methods: Researchers report that nucleated cell counts were estimated from reference gene primer amplification. The protocol was immunoSEQ multiplex PCR, while the TCRdb copy is restricted to in-frame clones and leaves out a portion. D and trimming come from the DNA, and the V and J calls and clone size come from that table. This table holds a few hundred thousand clones, 84% found once. V was shortened by 6 bases and J by 5 bases, with 17 bases between the two germline ends. This CDR3 has 14 amino acids. Per the germline V gene, CDR1 is SGHAT and CDR2 is FQNNGV.

Material for sequencing was PBMCs or T cells enriched from blood (not recorded which). This sequence joins TRBV11-2 and TRBJ2-7, with TRBD1 as a possible D gene (6 bases). The TCR sequence derives from a woman aged 40 to 49 who had recovered from COVID-19. This CDR3 is CASRPYRDKHEQYF. For the CDR3, the DNA is TGTGCCAGCAGACCATACCGGGACAAGCACGAGCAGTACTTC.